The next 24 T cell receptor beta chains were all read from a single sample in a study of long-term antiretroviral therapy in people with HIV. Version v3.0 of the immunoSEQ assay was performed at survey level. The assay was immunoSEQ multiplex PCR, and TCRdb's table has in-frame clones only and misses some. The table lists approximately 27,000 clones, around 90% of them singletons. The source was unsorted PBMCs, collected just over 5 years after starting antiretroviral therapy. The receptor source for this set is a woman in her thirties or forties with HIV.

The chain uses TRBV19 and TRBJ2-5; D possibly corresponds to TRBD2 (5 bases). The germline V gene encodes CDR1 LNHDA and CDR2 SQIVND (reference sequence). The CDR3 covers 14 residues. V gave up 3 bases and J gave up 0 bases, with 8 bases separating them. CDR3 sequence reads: CASSMRRDQETQYF. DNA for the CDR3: TGTGCCAGTAGTATGAGGCGGGACCAAGAGACCCAGTACTTC.

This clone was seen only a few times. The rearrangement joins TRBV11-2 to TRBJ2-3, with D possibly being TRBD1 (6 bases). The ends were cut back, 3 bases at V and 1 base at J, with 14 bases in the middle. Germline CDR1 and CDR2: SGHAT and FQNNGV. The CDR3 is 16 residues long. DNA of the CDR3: TGTGCCAGCAGCTTTGGGGGCGAAAGGGGCACAGATACGCAGTATTTT. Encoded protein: CASSFGGERGTDTQYF.

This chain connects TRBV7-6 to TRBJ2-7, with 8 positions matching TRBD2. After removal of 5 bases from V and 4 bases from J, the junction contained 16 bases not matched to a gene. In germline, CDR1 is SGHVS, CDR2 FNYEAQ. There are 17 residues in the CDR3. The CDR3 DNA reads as TGTGCCAGCAGCCTAGAGGAAAGAGCGGGAGCAGCATACGAGCAGTACTTC. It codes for CASSLEERAGAAYEQYF.

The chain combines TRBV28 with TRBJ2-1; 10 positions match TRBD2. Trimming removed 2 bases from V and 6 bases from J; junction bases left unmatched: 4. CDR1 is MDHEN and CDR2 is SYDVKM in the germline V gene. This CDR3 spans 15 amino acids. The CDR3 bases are TGTGCCAGCAGTTTACTAGCGGGAGACTTCAATGAGCAGTTCTTC. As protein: CASSLLAGDFNEQFF. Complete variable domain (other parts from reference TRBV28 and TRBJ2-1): DVKVTQSSRYLVKRTGEKVFLECVQDMDHENMFWYRQDPGLGLRLIYFSYDVKMKEKGDIPEGYSVSREKKERFSLILESASTNQTSMYLCASSLLAGDFNEQFFGPGTRLTVL.

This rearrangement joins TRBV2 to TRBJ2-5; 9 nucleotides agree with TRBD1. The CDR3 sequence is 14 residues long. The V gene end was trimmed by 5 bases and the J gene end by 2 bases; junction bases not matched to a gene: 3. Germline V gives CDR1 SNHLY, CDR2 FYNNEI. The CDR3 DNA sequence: TGTGCCAGCAGTTCCGGGACAGGGCAAGAGACCCAGTACTTC. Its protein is CASSSGTGQETQYF.

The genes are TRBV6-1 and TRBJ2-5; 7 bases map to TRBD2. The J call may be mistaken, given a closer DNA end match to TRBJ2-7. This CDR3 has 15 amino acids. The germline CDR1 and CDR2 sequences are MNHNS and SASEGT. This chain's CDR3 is CASSEAREGSYEQYF. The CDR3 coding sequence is TGTGCCAGCAGTGAAGCCAGGGAGGGCTCCTACGAGCAGTACTTC.

Here the CDR3 DNA reads TGTGCCGTCTCCGGGGACTACGAGCAGTACTTC. Encoded protein: CAVSGDYEQYF. The chain is built from TRBV10-3 and TRBJ2-7, with a weak D call TRBD2 (5 bases). V gave up 11 bases and J gave up 3 bases, with 11 bases separating them. The CDR3 runs 11 residues. The germline CDR1 and CDR2 sequences are ENHRY and SYGVKD.

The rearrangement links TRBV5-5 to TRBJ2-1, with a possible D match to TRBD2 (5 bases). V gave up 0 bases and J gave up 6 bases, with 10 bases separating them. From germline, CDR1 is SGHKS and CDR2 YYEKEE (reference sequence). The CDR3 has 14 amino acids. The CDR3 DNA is TGTGCCAGCAGCTTGGAGGCTAGCTCCAATGAGCAGTTCTTC. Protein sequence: CASSLEASSNEQFF. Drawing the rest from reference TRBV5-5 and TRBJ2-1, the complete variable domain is DAGVTQSPTHLIKTRGQQVTLRCSPISGHKSVSWYQQVLGQGPQFIFQYYEKEERGRGNFPDRFSARQFPNYSSELNVNALLLGDSALYLCASSLEASSNEQFFGPGTRLTVL.

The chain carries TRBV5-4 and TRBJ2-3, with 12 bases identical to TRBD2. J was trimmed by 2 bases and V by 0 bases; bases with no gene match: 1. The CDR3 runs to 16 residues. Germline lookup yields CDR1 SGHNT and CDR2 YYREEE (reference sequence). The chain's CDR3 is CASSLGLAGDTDTQYF. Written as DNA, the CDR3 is TGTGCCAGCAGCTTGGGACTAGCGGGGGACACAGATACGCAGTATTTT.

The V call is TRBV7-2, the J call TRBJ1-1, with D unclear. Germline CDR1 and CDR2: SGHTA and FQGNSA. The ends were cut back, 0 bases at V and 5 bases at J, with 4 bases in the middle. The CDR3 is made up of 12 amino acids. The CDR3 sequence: CASSLAGTEAFF. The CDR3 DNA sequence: TGTGCCAGCAGCTTAGCGGGGACTGAAGCTTTCTTT.

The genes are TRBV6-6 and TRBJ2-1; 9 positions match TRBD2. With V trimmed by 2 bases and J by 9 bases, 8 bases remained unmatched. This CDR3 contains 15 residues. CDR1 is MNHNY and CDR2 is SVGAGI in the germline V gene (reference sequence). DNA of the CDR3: TGTGCCAGCAGTTACCCCGGACTAGCGAGGGGTGAGCAGTTCTTC. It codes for CASSYPGLARGEQFF.

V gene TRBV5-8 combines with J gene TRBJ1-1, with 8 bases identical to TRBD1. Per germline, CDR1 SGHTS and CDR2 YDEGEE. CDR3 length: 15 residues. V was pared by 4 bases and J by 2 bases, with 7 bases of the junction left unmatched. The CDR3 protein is CASSRTGQGNTEAFF. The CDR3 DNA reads TGTGCCAGCAGCCGGACCGGACAGGGAAACACTGAAGCTTTCTTT. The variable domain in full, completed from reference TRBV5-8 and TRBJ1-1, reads EAGVTQSPTHLIKTRGQQATLRCSPISGHTSVYWYQQALGLGLQFLLWYDEGEERNRGNFPPRFSGRQFPNYSSELNVNALELEDSALYLCASSRTGQGNTEAFFGQGTRLTVV.

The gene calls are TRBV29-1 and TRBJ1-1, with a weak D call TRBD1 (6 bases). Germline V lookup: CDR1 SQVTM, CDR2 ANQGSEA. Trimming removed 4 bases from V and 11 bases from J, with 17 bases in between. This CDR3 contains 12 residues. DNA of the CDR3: TGCAGCGTTGGAGGTGGGAACAGGGACGCTTTCTTT. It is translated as CSVGGGNRDAFF.

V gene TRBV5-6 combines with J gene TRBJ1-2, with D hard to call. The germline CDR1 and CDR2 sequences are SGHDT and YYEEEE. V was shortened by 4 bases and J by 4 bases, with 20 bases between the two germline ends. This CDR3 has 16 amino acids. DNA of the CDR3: TGTGCCAGCAGCCCCTCTTTCAGGAAATCCACCTATGGCTACACCTTC. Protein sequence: CASSPSFRKSTYGYTF.

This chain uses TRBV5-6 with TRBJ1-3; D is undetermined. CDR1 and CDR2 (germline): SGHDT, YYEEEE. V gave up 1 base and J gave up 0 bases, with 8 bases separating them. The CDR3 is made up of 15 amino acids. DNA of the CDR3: TGTGCCAGCAGCTTGAAGACTTACTCTGGAAACACCATATATTTT. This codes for CASSLKTYSGNTIYF.

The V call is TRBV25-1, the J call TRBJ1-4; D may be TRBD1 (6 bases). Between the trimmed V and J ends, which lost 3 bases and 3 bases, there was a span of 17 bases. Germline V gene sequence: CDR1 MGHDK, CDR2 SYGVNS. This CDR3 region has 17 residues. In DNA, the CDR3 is TGTGCCAGCAGTGACTTGGCGGGGGGCGGATCTAATGAAAAACTGTTTTTT. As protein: CASSDLAGGGSNEKLFF.

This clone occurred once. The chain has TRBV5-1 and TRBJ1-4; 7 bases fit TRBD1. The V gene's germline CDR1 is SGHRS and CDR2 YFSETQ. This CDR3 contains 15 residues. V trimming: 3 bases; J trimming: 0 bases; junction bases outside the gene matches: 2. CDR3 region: CASSSGTATNEKLFF. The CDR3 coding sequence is TGCGCCAGCAGCTCAGGGACAGCAACTAATGAAAAACTGTTTTTT.

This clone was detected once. The CDR3 loop is CASSSTGQGYEQFF. DNA for the CDR3: TGTGCCAGCAGCTCGACGGGACAGGGTTATGAGCAGTTCTTC. The V call is TRBV7-9, the J call TRBJ2-1, with 9 bases that match TRBD1. V lost 4 bases, J lost 8 bases, and 6 bases stayed unmatched. The CDR3 contains 14 residues. Germline CDR1 is SEHNR and CDR2 is FQNEAQ (reference sequence).

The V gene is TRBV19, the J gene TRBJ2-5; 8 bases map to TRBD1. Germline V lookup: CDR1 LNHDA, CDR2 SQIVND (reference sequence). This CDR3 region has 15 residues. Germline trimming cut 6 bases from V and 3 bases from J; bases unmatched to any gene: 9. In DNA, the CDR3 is TGTGCCAGTAGGGGGCAGGGGGCTGGAGAAGAGACCCAGTACTTC. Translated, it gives CASRGQGAGEETQYF.

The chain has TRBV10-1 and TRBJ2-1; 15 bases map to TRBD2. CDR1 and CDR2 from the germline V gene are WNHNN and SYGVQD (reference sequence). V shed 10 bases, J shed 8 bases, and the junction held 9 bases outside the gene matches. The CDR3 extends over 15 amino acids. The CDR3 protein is CATGTSGRNTYEQFF. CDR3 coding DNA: TGCGCCACCGGGACTAGCGGGAGGAATACTTATGAGCAGTTCTTC.

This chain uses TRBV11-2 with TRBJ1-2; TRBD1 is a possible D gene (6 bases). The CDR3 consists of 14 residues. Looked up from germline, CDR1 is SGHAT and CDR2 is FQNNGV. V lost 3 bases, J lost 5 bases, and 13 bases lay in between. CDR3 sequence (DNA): TGTGCCAGCAGCTTGTCAACAGGGCAGTATGGCTACACCTTC. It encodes CASSLSTGQYGYTF. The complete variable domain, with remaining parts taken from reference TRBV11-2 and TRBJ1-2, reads EAGVAQSPRYKIIEKRQSVAFWCNPISGHATLYWYQQILGQGPKLLIQFQNNGVVDDSQLPKDRFSAERLKGVDSTLKIQPAKLEDSAVYLCASSLSTGQYGYTFGSGTRLTVV.

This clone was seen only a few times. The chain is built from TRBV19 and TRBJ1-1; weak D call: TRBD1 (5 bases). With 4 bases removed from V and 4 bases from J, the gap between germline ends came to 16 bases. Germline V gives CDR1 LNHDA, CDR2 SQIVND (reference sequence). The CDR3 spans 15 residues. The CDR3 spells CASSSPDSRGTEAFF. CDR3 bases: TGTGCCAGTAGTAGCCCCGACAGCCGGGGCACTGAAGCTTTCTTT.

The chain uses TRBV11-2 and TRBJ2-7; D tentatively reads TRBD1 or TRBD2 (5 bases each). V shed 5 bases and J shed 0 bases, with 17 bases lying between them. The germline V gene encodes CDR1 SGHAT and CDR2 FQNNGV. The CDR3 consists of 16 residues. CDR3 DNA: TGTGCCAGCAGCGGGGACGGACGTTTCAGCTCCTACGAGCAGTACTTC. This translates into CASSGDGRFSSYEQYF.

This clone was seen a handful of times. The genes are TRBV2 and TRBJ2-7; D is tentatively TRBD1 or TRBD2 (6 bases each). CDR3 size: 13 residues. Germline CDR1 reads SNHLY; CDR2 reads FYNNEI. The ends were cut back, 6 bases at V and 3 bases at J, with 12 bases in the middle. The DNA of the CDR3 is TGTGCCAGCAGGGGAGGACAGATCTACGAGCAGTACTTC. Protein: CASRGGQIYEQYF.